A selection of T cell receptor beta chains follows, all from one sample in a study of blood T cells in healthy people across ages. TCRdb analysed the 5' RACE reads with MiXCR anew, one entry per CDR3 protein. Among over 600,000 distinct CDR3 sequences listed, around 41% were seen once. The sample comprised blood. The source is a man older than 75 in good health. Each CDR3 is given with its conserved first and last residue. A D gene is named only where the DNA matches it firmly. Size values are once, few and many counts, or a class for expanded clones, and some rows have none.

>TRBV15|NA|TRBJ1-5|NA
TGTGCCACCAGCAGAGTGCAGGGGCGGGTTGGTCAGCCCCAGCATTTT
CATSRVQGRVGQPQHF
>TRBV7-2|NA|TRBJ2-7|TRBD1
TGTGCCAGCAGCTACCAGACAGGGGGGACCTACGAGCAGTACTTC
CASSYQTGGTYEQYF
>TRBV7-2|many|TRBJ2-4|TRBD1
TGTGCCAGCAGCTTAGACAGGGGGGCTGGTGCCAAAAACATTCAGTACTTC
CASSLDRGAGAKNIQYF
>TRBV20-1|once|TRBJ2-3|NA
TGCAGTGCTCCTAATTCGGATACGCAGTATTTT
CSAPNSDTQYF
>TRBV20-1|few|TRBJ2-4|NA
TGCAGTGCTAGAGCGGAACCGATCGTTCGGGACATTCAGTACTTC
CSARAEPIVRDIQYF
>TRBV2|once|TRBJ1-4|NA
TGTGCCAGCAGGCGGGCAGGCACTAATGAAAAACTGTTTTTT
CASRRAGTNEKLFF
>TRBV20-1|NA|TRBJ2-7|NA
TGCAGTGCACCGGACGGGACCTACGAGCAGTACTTC
CSAPDGTYEQYF
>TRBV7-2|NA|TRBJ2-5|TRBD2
TGTGCCAGCAGCCCAAGACTAGCGGGAGGGTCTGAGACCCAGTACTTC
CASSPRLAGGSETQYF
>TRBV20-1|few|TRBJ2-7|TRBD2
TGCAGTGCTAGCAGAACTAGCGGGAGAAATGGCGAGCAGTACTTC
CSASRTSGRNGEQYF
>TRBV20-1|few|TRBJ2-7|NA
TGCAGTGCTAGAAATCGGGCCGGGCCCTACGAGCAGTACTTC
CSARNRAGPYEQYF
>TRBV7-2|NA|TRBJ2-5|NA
TGTGCCAGCAAAGGACCCGCGGGGGAGACCCAGTACTTC
CASKGPAGETQYF
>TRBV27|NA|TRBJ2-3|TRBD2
TGTGCCAGCGCTCGGACTAGCGGGAGGGCGGATACGCAGTATTTT
CASARTSGRADTQYF
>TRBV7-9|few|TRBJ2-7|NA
TGTGCCAGCAGCTTATTTCCCCCCGTCGAGCAGTACTTC
CASSLFPPVEQYF
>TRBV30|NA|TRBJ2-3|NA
TGTGCCTGGAGTGGGACAGATACGCAGTATTTT
CAWSGTDTQYF
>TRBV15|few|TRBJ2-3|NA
TGTGCCACCAGAAGACAGGTTAGGGATACGCAGTATTTT
CATRRQVRDTQYF
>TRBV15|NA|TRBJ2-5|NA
TGTGCCACCAGCAGTTTGACAGGTTCCCAAGAGACCCAGTACTTC
CATSSLTGSQETQYF
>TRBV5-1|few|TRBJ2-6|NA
TGCGCCAGCAGCCAAGGGGACATCCCAACCGGGGCCAACGTCCTGACTTTC
CASSQGDIPTGANVLTF